This T cell receptor beta chain is drawn from a study of T cell clones after liver transplantation. For the study at large: Immunosuppression withdrawal was tried within 2 years after liver transplantation in this trial. As an antigen-independent comparator, third-party-reactive TCRbeta sequences came from pre-transplant mixed lymphocyte reactions.

In its sample, this clone ranks as medium-sized. Antigen unknown. Here immunoSEQ multiplex PCR was the method, and the copy in TCRdb shows in-frame clones only, minus some. The table lists around 15,000 clones, 82% of them singletons. Whole-study results and caveats: These preliminary findings come from unstandardized post-transplant sampling times.

CDR3 length: 15 amino acids. Trimming removed 2 bases from V and 5 bases from J; junction bases left unmatched: 5. CDR1 and CDR2 (germline): MNHNY, SVGAGI (reference sequence). The TCR comes from a human patient who received a liver transplant. Some T cells may be supplied by the graft donor. V is TRBV6-6 and J is TRBJ2-7, with 11 positions matching TRBD1. The material sequenced was CD8+ T cells from blood, taken around 48 months after liver transplant. The CDR3 is CASSYPDRGHHEQYF. The CDR3 DNA sequence: TGTGCCAGCAGTTACCCGGACAGGGGGCATCACGAGCAGTACTTC.